Listed below are T cell receptor beta chains from one sample, sequenced in a study of T cells in Graves' hyperthyroidism and ophthalmopathy. Each CDR3 protein gets one entry after TCRdb re-called the multiplex PCR reads with MiXCR. The table has under 300,000 distinct CDR3 sequences, roughly 14% seen once. Sequenced sample: blood. These receptors originate from a middle-aged woman with Graves' hyperthyroidism that later progressed to Graves' ophthalmopathy. The CDR3 runs from the conserved cysteine through the conserved F or W. The D gene is left open where the match is weak. Only some rows state a clone size, as once, few, many or a class for expanded clones.

cdr3_length: 12
d_call: NA
v_call: TRBV24-1
j_call: TRBJ1-4
clone_size: many
cdr3_nt: TGTGCCACCAGTGCAACTAATGAAAAACTGTTTTTT
cdr3_aa: CATSATNEKLFF

cdr3_length: 17
d_call: NA
v_call: TRBV5-6
j_call: TRBJ2-5
clone_size: few
cdr3_nt: TGTGCCAGCAGCTTGTACGTGGTCGAAACACCTCAAGAGACCCAGTACTTC
cdr3_aa: CASSLYVVETPQETQYF

cdr3_length: 14
d_call: NA
v_call: TRBV5-1
j_call: TRBJ2-1
clone_size: NA
cdr3_nt: TGCGCCAGCAGCCGACCTGGGGGAGCTAGTGAGCAGTTCTTC
cdr3_aa: CASSRPGGASEQFF

cdr3_length: 12
d_call: NA
v_call: TRBV30
j_call: TRBJ2-3
clone_size: many
cdr3_nt: TGTGCCTGGTACGGGACTCCAGATACGCAGTATTTT
cdr3_aa: CAWYGTPDTQYF

cdr3_length: 16
d_call: TRBD2
v_call: TRBV6-2/TRBV6-3
j_call: TRBJ2-5
clone_size: many
cdr3_nt: TGTGCCAGCAGTTACGTGGCGGGAGGGATCCAAGAGACCCAGTACTTC
cdr3_aa: CASSYVAGGIQETQYF

cdr3_length: 14
d_call: NA
v_call: TRBV30
j_call: TRBJ2-3
clone_size: many
cdr3_nt: TGTGCCTGGAGTGTAGGCGGGAGCACAGATACGCAGTATTTT
cdr3_aa: CAWSVGGSTDTQYF

cdr3_length: 17
d_call: TRBD2
v_call: TRBV27
j_call: TRBJ2-3
clone_size: many
cdr3_nt: TGTGCCAGCAGTCTTAGACTAGCGGGAGGGTCATTTTACACGCAGTATTTT
cdr3_aa: CASSLRLAGGSFYTQYF

cdr3_length: 14
d_call: NA
v_call: TRBV7-9
j_call: TRBJ2-3
clone_size: few
cdr3_nt: TGTGCCAGCAGCTTAGCGGGAATATCGGGTACGCAGTATTTT
cdr3_aa: CASSLAGISGTQYF

cdr3_length: 16
d_call: TRBD1
v_call: TRBV28
j_call: TRBJ2-3
clone_size: many
cdr3_nt: TGTGCCAGCAGTTTATACGGACAGGCATGGACAGATACGCAGTATTTT
cdr3_aa: CASSLYGQAWTDTQYF

cdr3_length: 18
d_call: TRBD2
v_call: TRBV2
j_call: TRBJ2-1
clone_size: many
cdr3_nt: TGTGCCAGCAGTGTTCCTAGCGGGAACCCGAGCTCCTACAATGAGCAGTTCTTC
cdr3_aa: CASSVPSGNPSSYNEQFF

cdr3_length: 16
d_call: NA
v_call: TRBV12-3/TRBV12-4
j_call: TRBJ2-7
clone_size: many
cdr3_nt: TGTGCCAGCAGTTTAGCGCTGGGTGGAGCGGGCTACGAGCAGTACTTC
cdr3_aa: CASSLALGGAGYEQYF

cdr3_length: 12
d_call: NA
v_call: TRBV12-3/TRBV12-4
j_call: TRBJ2-1
clone_size: many
cdr3_nt: TGTGCCGGGGGCCTCGGGCACAATGAGCAGTTCTTC
cdr3_aa: CAGGLGHNEQFF

cdr3_length: 15
d_call: NA
v_call: TRBV6-2/TRBV6-3
j_call: TRBJ2-1
clone_size: NA
cdr3_nt: TGTGCCAGCAGTTACAGAGACAGCCTCTACAATGAGCAGTTCTTC
cdr3_aa: CASSYRDSLYNEQFF

cdr3_length: 14
d_call: NA
v_call: TRBV2
j_call: TRBJ1-2
clone_size: NA
cdr3_nt: TGTGCCAGCAGCCGGGGACGCTCCGGCTATGGCTACACCTTC
cdr3_aa: CASSRGRSGYGYTF

cdr3_length: 14
d_call: NA
v_call: TRBV27
j_call: TRBJ1-1
clone_size: many
cdr3_nt: TGTGCCAGCAGTTTATTATCCGGGAACACTGAAGCTTTCTTT
cdr3_aa: CASSLLSGNTEAFF

cdr3_length: 13
d_call: NA
v_call: TRBV29-1
j_call: TRBJ2-5
clone_size: many
cdr3_nt: TGCAGCGTTGACTTCAGCGGCCAAGAGACCCAGTACTTC
cdr3_aa: CSVDFSGQETQYF

cdr3_length: 12
d_call: NA
v_call: TRBV18
j_call: TRBJ1-1
clone_size: many
cdr3_nt: TGTGCCAGCTCACCCAGTCCTACTGAAGCTTTCTTT
cdr3_aa: CASSPSPTEAFF

cdr3_length: 13
d_call: NA
v_call: TRBV18
j_call: TRBJ1-1
clone_size: many
cdr3_nt: TGTGCCAGCAGTAGACAGGAGAACACTGAAGCTTTCTTT
cdr3_aa: CASSRQENTEAFF

cdr3_length: 13
d_call: TRBD2
v_call: TRBV7-9
j_call: TRBJ2-5
clone_size: NA
cdr3_nt: TGTGCCAGCAGCCCGCAGGGACTAGCGCCACAGTACTTC
cdr3_aa: CASSPQGLAPQYF

cdr3_length: 13
d_call: NA
v_call: TRBV10-1
j_call: TRBJ2-2
clone_size: NA
cdr3_nt: TGCGCCAGCAGTGAGTCAATGGGAAGGGAGCTGTTTTTT
cdr3_aa: CASSESMGRELFF

cdr3_length: 12
d_call: NA
v_call: TRBV2
j_call: TRBJ2-7
clone_size: many
cdr3_nt: TGTGCCAGCAGCGTACAGTCCTACGAGCAGTACTTC
cdr3_aa: CASSVQSYEQYF

cdr3_length: 16
d_call: TRBD2
v_call: TRBV7-3
j_call: TRBJ2-1
clone_size: many
cdr3_nt: TGTGCCAGCAGCCCTATTAGCGGGAGGGCCTGGAATGAGCAGTTCTTC
cdr3_aa: CASSPISGRAWNEQFF

cdr3_length: 11
d_call: NA
v_call: TRBV7-9
j_call: TRBJ1-1
clone_size: NA
cdr3_nt: TGTGCCAGCAGCTCCGGGTCCGGGGCTTTCTTT
cdr3_aa: CASSSGSGAFF

cdr3_length: 15
d_call: NA
v_call: TRBV18
j_call: TRBJ2-7
clone_size: many
cdr3_nt: TGTGCCAGCTCCCCCGGGACACTGAGCTCCTACGAGCAGTACTTC
cdr3_aa: CASSPGTLSSYEQYF

cdr3_length: 17
d_call: NA
v_call: TRBV11-2
j_call: TRBJ2-1
clone_size: many
cdr3_nt: TGTGCCAGCAGCCCACGGCCTAGCGCCAACCGCGACAATGAGCAGTTCTTC
cdr3_aa: CASSPRPSANRDNEQFF

cdr3_length: 12
d_call: NA
v_call: TRBV6-1
j_call: TRBJ2-7
clone_size: few
cdr3_nt: TGTGCCAGCGGGGACCCGAGGGGCGAGCAGTACTTC
cdr3_aa: CASGDPRGEQYF

cdr3_length: 16
d_call: NA
v_call: TRBV28
j_call: TRBJ2-6
clone_size: many
cdr3_nt: TGTGCCAGCAGCACCACCAGGGTATCTGGGGCCAACGTCCTGACTTTC
cdr3_aa: CASSTTRVSGANVLTF

cdr3_length: 15
d_call: NA
v_call: TRBV18
j_call: TRBJ2-7
clone_size: many
cdr3_nt: TGTGCCAGCTCACGACTTGAGTCTAGCTCTAGCGAGCAGTACTTC
cdr3_aa: CASSRLESSSSEQYF

cdr3_length: 13
d_call: NA
v_call: TRBV9
j_call: TRBJ1-1
clone_size: many
cdr3_nt: TGTGCCAGCAGCGTAGTGAGAGGCACTGAAGCTTTCTTT
cdr3_aa: CASSVVRGTEAFF

cdr3_length: 9
d_call: TRBD2
v_call: TRBV28
j_call: TRBJ2-1
clone_size: many
cdr3_nt: TGTGCCACCAAGCGGGAGTCGTTCTTC
cdr3_aa: CATKRESFF

cdr3_length: 14
d_call: NA
v_call: TRBV12-3/TRBV12-4
j_call: TRBJ2-7
clone_size: few
cdr3_nt: TGTGCCAGCAGTTCGGGACTCTACTCCTACGAGCAGTACTTC
cdr3_aa: CASSSGLYSYEQYF

cdr3_length: 16
d_call: NA
v_call: TRBV30
j_call: TRBJ1-6
clone_size: many
cdr3_nt: TGTGCCTGGAGTGAATCCACTAGAGGTTGGAATTCACCCCTCCACTTT
cdr3_aa: CAWSESTRGWNSPLHF

cdr3_length: 16
d_call: TRBD2
v_call: TRBV13
j_call: TRBJ2-2
clone_size: few
cdr3_nt: TGTGCCAGCAGCTTATCACTAGCGGAGAACACCGGGGAGCTGTTTTTT
cdr3_aa: CASSLSLAENTGELFF

cdr3_length: 18
d_call: NA
v_call: TRBV19
j_call: TRBJ2-1
clone_size: few
cdr3_nt: TGTGCCAGTAGTAAGGTTTTCGGGGACAAGCCCTGGGGAGATGAGCAGTTCTTC
cdr3_aa: CASSKVFGDKPWGDEQFF

cdr3_length: 11
d_call: NA
v_call: TRBV12-3/TRBV12-4
j_call: TRBJ2-2
clone_size: many
cdr3_nt: TGTGCCAGCACCCGCACCGGGGAGCTGTTTTTT
cdr3_aa: CASTRTGELFF

cdr3_length: 14
d_call: NA
v_call: TRBV28
j_call: TRBJ2-1
clone_size: many
cdr3_nt: TGTGCCAGCAGAGGTATGGCTCTGTACAATGAGCAGTTCTTC
cdr3_aa: CASRGMALYNEQFF

cdr3_length: 14
d_call: NA
v_call: TRBV5-1
j_call: TRBJ1-2
clone_size: many
cdr3_nt: TGCGCCAGCAGCTTGGAATCAGGATATAATGGCTACACCTTC
cdr3_aa: CASSLESGYNGYTF

cdr3_length: 14
d_call: TRBD1
v_call: TRBV11-2
j_call: TRBJ2-1
clone_size: many
cdr3_nt: TGTGCCAGCAGCTTGGGACAGGGCTGGAATGAGCAGTTCTTC
cdr3_aa: CASSLGQGWNEQFF

cdr3_length: 12
d_call: NA
v_call: TRBV9
j_call: TRBJ2-3
clone_size: many
cdr3_nt: TGTGCCAGCAGCGTAGACCTAAGCTGGCAGTATTTT
cdr3_aa: CASSVDLSWQYF

cdr3_length: 13
d_call: NA
v_call: TRBV29-1
j_call: TRBJ2-5
clone_size: many
cdr3_nt: TGCAGCGTTTTATGGTACCACGGGGGCGCCCAGTACTTC
cdr3_aa: CSVLWYHGGAQYF

cdr3_length: 16
d_call: TRBD1
v_call: TRBV6-1
j_call: TRBJ2-7
clone_size: many
cdr3_nt: TGTGCCAGCAGTTACCCGGACAGGGTCAACTCCTACGAGCAGTACTTC
cdr3_aa: CASSYPDRVNSYEQYF

cdr3_length: 15
d_call: NA
v_call: TRBV19
j_call: TRBJ1-3
clone_size: few
cdr3_nt: TGTGCCAGTAGTATTCTTCCCAGCTCTGGAAACACCATATATTTT
cdr3_aa: CASSILPSSGNTIYF

cdr3_length: 14
d_call: TRBD1
v_call: TRBV20-1
j_call: TRBJ2-7
clone_size: many
cdr3_nt: TGCAGTGCTAGTAGGACAGGGGGCAGGTACGAGCAGTACTTC
cdr3_aa: CSASRTGGRYEQYF

cdr3_length: 14
d_call: NA
v_call: TRBV7-9
j_call: TRBJ2-6
clone_size: many
cdr3_nt: TGTGCCAGCAGCTTAGACTCTGGGGCCAACGTCCTGACTTTC
cdr3_aa: CASSLDSGANVLTF

cdr3_length: 16
d_call: NA
v_call: TRBV5-5
j_call: TRBJ1-6
clone_size: NA
cdr3_nt: TGTGCCAGCAGTCCCTGGTTAAATAGGGATAATTCACCCCTCCACTTT
cdr3_aa: CASSPWLNRDNSPLHF

cdr3_length: 14
d_call: NA
v_call: TRBV30
j_call: TRBJ2-7
clone_size: NA
cdr3_nt: TGTGCCTGGAGTGTATCCGTGGGTGCCTACGAGCAGTACTTC
cdr3_aa: CAWSVSVGAYEQYF

cdr3_length: 17
d_call: TRBD2
v_call: TRBV11-1
j_call: TRBJ2-5
clone_size: many
cdr3_nt: TGTGCCAGCAGCTTAGGACGACTAGCGGGAGGGCAAGAGACCCAGTACTTC
cdr3_aa: CASSLGRLAGGQETQYF

cdr3_length: 14
d_call: TRBD2
v_call: TRBV5-1
j_call: TRBJ2-7
clone_size: many
cdr3_nt: TGCGCCAGCAGCTTAGGACTAGCGGGAGTCGAGCAGTACTTC
cdr3_aa: CASSLGLAGVEQYF

cdr3_length: 20
d_call: TRBD2
v_call: TRBV7-3
j_call: TRBJ2-2
clone_size: few
cdr3_nt: TGTGCCAGCAGCTCACCAACGGTGACCGCGGGAGGGCGGGTTACCGGGGAGCTGTTTTTT
cdr3_aa: CASSSPTVTAGGRVTGELFF

cdr3_length: 15
d_call: TRBD1
v_call: TRBV28
j_call: TRBJ1-1
clone_size: medium-sized
cdr3_nt: TGTGCCAGCGGCAGGGGGCGTGAATTGGTTGCTGAAGCTTTCTTT
cdr3_aa: CASGRGRELVAEAFF